A single sample gave rise to the 29 T cell receptor beta chains below, sequenced in a study of T cells in Graves' hyperthyroidism and ophthalmopathy (dated by TCRdb to about 2019). Library preparation was by multiplex PCR. The sample was run on an Illumina HiSeq 2000. Amplification of TCR beta CDR3 regions was carried out from RNA transcripts. For the first round of RT-PCR on the TCR CDR3, the HTBI primer set was used together with the Qiagen OneStep RT-PCR kit. TCRdb passed the public sequencing reads through fastp at Q25 and MiXCR, retaining productive beta sequences. Every CDR3 protein is listed once, alongside the most common genes and DNA of its rows. This sample has 300,000 to 400,000 distinct CDR3 sequences in its table, and 14% of those were observed once. The biggest ten clones account for 20% of the sample. The sequencing sample was made of blood. The receptors originated from a woman in her twenties or thirties with Graves' ophthalmopathy.

This clonotype occurred many times. This chain connects TRBV2 to TRBJ2-1; 11 nucleotides align to TRBD2. The CDR3 is 15 residues long. J lost 7 bases, V lost 8 bases, and 10 bases had no gene match. Germline V gives CDR1 SNHLY, CDR2 FYNNEI. The DNA for the CDR3 is TGTGCCAGCTTTCCCCTAGCGGGGGGAAGGAATGAGCAGTTCTTC. It is translated as CASFPLAGGRNEQFF.

This clonotype was observed many times. The chain couples TRBV4-1 to TRBJ1-5; D gene unclear. The CDR3 runs 14 residues. The germline V gene encodes CDR1 MGHRA and CDR2 YSYEKL. Trimming pared 0 bases from V and 7 bases from J, leaving 10 bases between. CDR3: CASSQDNPVQPQHF. As DNA, the CDR3 is TGCGCCAGCAGCCAAGATAATCCGGTCCAGCCCCAGCATTTT.

This clonotype was counted many times. The genes are TRBV27 and TRBJ2-3, with 14 bases fitting TRBD2. With V trimmed by 5 bases and J by 7 bases, 2 bases remained unmatched. Germline V lookup: CDR1 MNHEY, CDR2 SMNVEV (reference sequence). The CDR3 has 14 amino acids. The CDR3 DNA sequence: TGTGCCAGCAGTGGACTAGCGGGGGGTTATACGCAGTATTTT. Its translation is CASSGLAGGYTQYF.

The V and J genes are TRBV10-2 and TRBJ2-1, with TRBD2 identical over 8 bases. Germline CDR1 WSHSY, CDR2 SAAADI. V lost 0 bases to trimming and J lost 5 bases; unmatched junction nucleotides: 3. The CDR3 sequence is 15 residues long. The CDR3 nucleotides read TGCGCCAGCAGTGAGTCACGGGGGGGCCACAATGAGCAGTTCTTC. Translated, it gives CASSESRGGHNEQFF.

This clonotype was observed at least ten times. This chain links TRBV15 with TRBJ2-5; no definite D call. This CDR3 has 15 residues. V was clipped by 0 bases and J by 0 bases, with 8 bases between them. The germline V gene encodes CDR1 LNHNV and CDR2 YYDKDF (reference sequence). The CDR3 DNA is TGTGCCACCAGCAGAGATCTCAGCAACCAAGAGACCCAGTACTTC. It encodes CATSRDLSNQETQYF.

The rearrangement links TRBV5-6 to TRBJ2-1; D possibly matches TRBD1 or TRBD2 (5 bases each). Trimming pared 2 bases from V and 6 bases from J, leaving 9 bases between. The germline V gene encodes CDR1 SGHDT and CDR2 YYEEEE. The CDR3 extends over 13 amino acids. The CDR3 is CASSFGTPNEQFF. DNA of the CDR3: TGTGCCAGCAGCTTCGGGACCCCCAATGAGCAGTTCTTC.

This clonotype came up many times. This chain connects TRBV2 to TRBJ1-2; the D is unclear. In germline, CDR1 is SNHLY, CDR2 FYNNEI. This CDR3 spans 11 amino acids. V lost 3 bases and J lost 4, with 3 bases in between. CDR3 sequence reads: CASSEGYGYTF. CDR3 in DNA: TGTGCCAGCAGTGAGGGCTATGGCTACACCTTC.

This clonotype was seen a few times. V gene TRBV29-1 combines with J gene TRBJ1-4; tentatively, D is TRBD1 (5 bases). Germline CDR1 is SQVTM and CDR2 is ANQGSEA. V was cut by 7 bases and J by 0 bases, with 9 bases left in between. The CDR3 spans 13 residues. CDR3 loop: CSGVRATNEKLFF. The CDR3 DNA follows: TGCAGCGGCGTCAGGGCAACTAATGAAAAACTGTTTTTT.

Ten or more counts support this clonotype. The chain links TRBV7-3 to TRBJ2-3, with D possibly being TRBD2 (6 bases). The germline gives CDR1 SGHTA, CDR2 FQGTGA. The CDR3 is made up of 15 amino acids. The germline V and J ends were trimmed by 0 bases and 0 bases, with 7 bases remaining between them. CDR3 sequence: CASSLTGTSTDTQYF. The CDR3 DNA reads TGTGCCAGCAGCTTAACGGGGACTAGCACAGATACGCAGTATTTT.

This clonotype was seen ten or more times. This chain links TRBV12-3 or TRBV12-4 with TRBJ2-5; the D gene could be TRBD1 or TRBD2 (6 bases each). The germline V and J ends were trimmed by 7 bases and 5 bases, with 17 bases remaining between them. This CDR3 spans 14 amino acids. The CDR3 coding sequence is TGTGCCAGCACCTTCGGGGGCTGGGATGAGACCCAGTACTTC. As protein: CASTFGGWDETQYF.

This chain connects TRBV9 to TRBJ2-1; TRBD2 agrees at 8 bases. Looked up from germline, CDR1 is SGDLS and CDR2 is YYNGEE. The trim removed 3 bases at V and 14 bases at J, leaving 16 bases unmatched. The CDR3 spans 15 residues. CDR3 sequence: CASSAQLTSGEWKFF. The CDR3 DNA reads as TGTGCCAGCAGCGCTCAGCTCACTAGCGGCGAATGGAAGTTCTTC.

This clonotype was seen at least ten times. The V call is TRBV20-1, the J call TRBJ2-3, with TRBD1 matching over 7 bases. V gave up 2 bases and J gave up 0 bases; unmatched junction bases: 2. The CDR3 runs to 14 residues. The V gene's germline CDR1 is DFQATT and CDR2 SNEGSKA (reference sequence). CDR3 residues: CSARLQGSTDTQYF. The CDR3 DNA reads TGCAGTGCTAGACTACAGGGGAGCACAGATACGCAGTATTTT.

This clonotype turned up a few times. The chain uses TRBV5-6 and TRBJ1-6, with 10 bases lining up with TRBD1. This CDR3 has 17 residues. The V and J ends lost 4 bases and 7 bases, in that order; junction bases with no gene match: 11. Germline V CDR1 and CDR2: SGHDT, YYEEEE. The CDR3 sequence: CASSPEGLTGGNSPLHF. DNA of the CDR3: TGTGCCAGCAGCCCGGAGGGTTTGACAGGGGGCAATTCACCCCTCCACTTT.

This clonotype was found many times. The chain joins TRBV9 to TRBJ2-7; unclear D gene. V was trimmed by 4 bases and J by 1 base, leaving 18 bases between them. The CDR3 is 16 amino acids. CDR1 SGDLS and CDR2 YYNGEE come from the germline V gene. CDR3 sequence: CASSPSARGQSYEQYF. The CDR3 coding sequence is TGTGCCAGCAGCCCCAGCGCCCGTGGGCAGTCCTACGAGCAGTACTTC. The full variable domain, in which reference TRBV9 and TRBJ2-7 provide the parts outside the CDR3, is DSGVTQTPKHLITATGQRVTLRCSPRSGDLSVYWYQQSLDQGLQFLIQYYNGEERAKGNILERFSAQQFPDLHSELNLSSLELGDSALYFCASSPSARGQSYEQYFGPGTRLTVT.

In this sample, this clonotype turned up many times. The CDR3 DNA follows: TGTGCCAGCAGTTCCCGGTCCCTACCCCGGAATGGCTACACCTTC. The encoded protein is CASSSRSLPRNGYTF. The chain links TRBV28 to TRBJ1-2; D uncertain. CDR1 MDHEN and CDR2 SYDVKM come from the germline V gene. Trimming shortened V by 4 bases and J by 6 bases, and 18 bases separated the two germline ends. The CDR3 totals 15 residues.

This clonotype was picked up many times. CDR3 coding DNA: TGTGCCAGCAGACTAGACAGTTCTAAGAGCCAGCCCCAGCATTTT. Its translation: CASRLDSSKSQPQHF. The chain joins TRBV6-1 to TRBJ1-5, with D perhaps TRBD1 (5 bases). Trimming pared 6 bases from V and 7 bases from J, leaving 19 bases between. The length of the CDR3 is 15 residues. Germline V lookup: CDR1 MNHNS, CDR2 SASEGT.

As to this clonotype: Since a much larger clone is just one base distant, this may be a read error. The V and J genes are TRBV4-1 and TRBJ1-2, with a possible D match to TRBD1 (6 bases). Germline assignment: CDR1 MGHRA and CDR2 YSYEKL. The CDR3 length is 15 residues. The CDR3: CASSQDAGAGVGYAF. Written as DNA, the CDR3 is TGCGCCAGCAGCCAAGATGCGGGGGCAGGGGTTGGCTACGCCTTC.

There are many counts of this clonotype. CDR3 amino acids: CASSDSGVYNEQFF. CDR3 nucleotide sequence: TGTGCCAGCAGTGATAGCGGGGTCTACAATGAGCAGTTCTTC. V usage is TRBV2 and J usage is TRBJ2-1; 8 positions match TRBD2. CDR1 and CDR2 (germline): SNHLY, FYNNEI. There are 14 residues in the CDR3. Germline trimming cut 3 bases from V and 3 bases from J; bases unmatched to any gene: 1.

This clonotype was observed at least ten times. This chain connects TRBV28 to TRBJ1-4; no clear D. Trimming took 7 bases from V and 12 from J, leaving 18 bases between them. The CDR3 length is 13 residues. In germline, CDR1 is MDHEN, CDR2 SYDVKM. As DNA, the CDR3 is TGTGCCAGCACCGCGGCCCCGTTTGCGGAACTGTTTTTT. Protein sequence: CASTAAPFAELFF. The variable domain in full, with the rest retrieved from reference TRBV28 and TRBJ1-4, is DVKVTQSSRYLVKRTGEKVFLECVQDMDHENMFWYRQDPGLGLRLIYFSYDVKMKEKGDIPEGYSVSREKKERFSLILESASTNQTSMYLCASTAAPFAELFFGSGTQLSVL.

This rearrangement joins TRBV6-5 to TRBJ2-3, with D perhaps TRBD2 (6 bases). The CDR3 contains 14 residues. Deletions cut 2 bases from V and 6 bases from J, with 12 bases between. Germline V gene sequence: CDR1 MNHEY, CDR2 SVGAGI. CDR3 nucleotide sequence: TGTGCCAGCAGTTACCCAGGGACTCACGATACGCAGTATTTT. It yields the protein CASSYPGTHDTQYF.

The sample holds many counts of this clonotype. The chain carries TRBV20-1 and TRBJ2-5, with D tentatively TRBD2 (6 bases). Trimming removed 5 bases from V and 5 bases from J, with 18 bases in between. Germline lookup yields CDR1 DFQATT and CDR2 SNEGSKA (reference sequence). The CDR3 is 14 residues long. CDR3 bases: TGCAGTGCTCGACAACCGACTAGTATGGAGACCCAGTACTTC. Translated, it gives CSARQPTSMETQYF.

This clonotype was seen repeatedly, ten times or more. The chain recombines TRBV28 with TRBJ2-2; 9 nucleotides line up with TRBD2. V was pared by 2 bases and J by 9 bases, with 1 base of the junction left unmatched. Germline-derived CDR1 and CDR2 are MDHEN and SYDVKM. CDR3 length: 13 amino acids. CDR3 DNA: TGTGCCAGCAGTTTACTAGCGGGGAGGGAGCTGTTTTTT. It is translated as CASSLLAGRELFF. The entire variable domain, with the rest obtained from reference TRBV28 and TRBJ2-2, is as follows: DVKVTQSSRYLVKRTGEKVFLECVQDMDHENMFWYRQDPGLGLRLIYFSYDVKMKEKGDIPEGYSVSREKKERFSLILESASTNQTSMYLCASSLLAGRELFFGEGSRLTVL.

This clonotype was recorded only once. J is TRBJ2-3 and V is TRBV7-9, with 10 nucleotides matching TRBD2. The CDR3 runs to 16 residues. CDR1 and CDR2 from the germline V gene are SEHNR and FQNEAQ (reference sequence). With 6 bases clipped from V and 4 bases from J, the junction kept 10 bases outside the gene matches. The CDR3 spells CASSPTAGGPADTQYF. The CDR3 bases are TGTGCCAGCAGTCCAACAGCGGGAGGGCCCGCAGATACGCAGTATTTT.

This clonotype was observed at least ten times. This chain uses TRBV29-1 with TRBJ2-1; the D call may be TRBD1 or TRBD2 (5 bases each). Germline CDR1 reads SQVTM; CDR2 reads ANQGSEA. V was cut by 6 bases and J by 0 bases, with 18 bases left in between. This CDR3 contains 16 residues. The CDR3 nucleotides are TGCAGCGTCGCCAGAGGGGTTGGGAGCTCCTACAATGAGCAGTTCTTC. This sequence encodes CSVARGVGSSYNEQFF.

The table lists this clonotype with many counts. The junction departs from the called germline gene at one end, perhaps through a read error. The CDR3 sequence is CSATKPGGSEPQHF. DNA for the CDR3: TGCAGCGCTACGAAACCGGGCGGGTCGGAGCCCCAGCATTTT. The chain has TRBV20-1 and TRBJ1-5, with D unresolved. From germline, CDR1 is DFQATT and CDR2 SNEGSKA (reference sequence). There are 14 residues in the CDR3.

The table lists this clonotype with many counts. The V gene is TRBV24-1, the J gene TRBJ2-1; D remains unclear. The length of the CDR3 is 15 residues. Looked up from germline, CDR1 is KGHDR and CDR2 is SFDVKD. With 3 bases removed from V and 3 bases from J, the gap between germline ends came to 11 bases. Here the CDR3 DNA reads TGTGCCACCAGTGATAAGGGCAGATACTACAATGAGCAGTTCTTC. Protein sequence: CATSDKGRYYNEQFF.

This chain uses TRBV10-2 with TRBJ1-5, with TRBD1 matching 10 bases. Germline V gene lookup returns CDR1 WSHSY and CDR2 SAAADI. The CDR3 has 21 residues. V trimming: 5 bases; J trimming: 3 bases; junction bases outside the gene matches: 22. The CDR3 coding sequence is TGCGCCAGCAGTCCCCTGTTGGGTATGGGGACAGGGGTTTCTGTCAATCAGCCCCAGCATTTT. Translated, it gives CASSPLLGMGTGVSVNQPQHF.

Remarks on this clonotype: Being one base from a much bigger clone, this may be a read error. Written as DNA, the CDR3 is TGTGCCTGGAGACGTGGGAACACCGGGGAGCTGCTTTTT. It translates to CAWRRGNTGELLF. V gene TRBV30 combines with J gene TRBJ2-2; a possible D gene is TRBD2 (5 bases). The CDR3 loop spans 13 amino acids. The V gene's germline CDR1 is GTSNPN and CDR2 SVGIG (reference sequence).

This clonotype was picked up a small number of times. This chain joins TRBV4-2 and TRBJ2-3; 7 bases match TRBD1. V was clipped by 0 bases and J by 3 bases; unmatched bases: 6. Looked up from germline, CDR1 is LGHNA and CDR2 is YNFKEQ. The CDR3 is 16 amino acids. CDR3 sequence reads: CASSQEGGASTDTQYF. CDR3 DNA sequence: TGTGCCAGCAGCCAAGAAGGGGGCGCAAGTACAGATACGCAGTATTTT.